What follows are 32 T cell receptor gamma chains derived from one specimen sequenced in a study of γδ T cells in repeated Plasmodium falciparum infection. TCRdb applied CATT to the multiplex PCR reads for clone calling. The table has some 13,000 gamma-chain clones, roughly 1.7% seen once. Gammadelta T cells were flow-sorted from PBMC into Vgamma9/Vdelta2+ and Vdelta2-negative populations for bulk analysis. The sample was gamma-delta T cells from blood. Source of these receptors: a pool of human donors (malaria-infected and uninfected, not separated).

Ten or more counts support this clone. The amino acid sequence in TCRdb belongs to a much larger clone and departs from this DNA's translation at residue 9, likely a sequencing read error; the sequence shown is translated from the DNA. This chain joins TRGV9 and TRGJ1 or TRGJ2. No J segment appears in TCRdb, so it was assigned here by matching the sequence to germline. J lost 2 bases, V lost 2 bases, and 9 bases had no gene match. This CDR3 has 15 residues. CDR1 is GITISATS, CDR2 ISYDGTV, per germline (reference sequence). Here the CDR3 DNA reads TGTGCCTTGTGGGAGGGGACCTTGGATTATTATAAGAAACTCTTT. This encodes CALWEGTLDYYKKLF.

This clone was observed many times. A far larger clone lies a single base away; this is likely a read error. The chain carries TRGV2 and TRGJ1 or TRGJ2. This CDR3 has 13 amino acids. The germline V gene encodes CDR1 EGSNGY and CDR2 YDSYNSKV. CDR3 loop: CATWDGARYKKLF. The CDR3, as DNA: TGTGCCACCTGGGACGGGGCGAGGTATAAGAAGCTCTTT.

Regarding this clone: The amino acid sequence in TCRdb belongs to a much larger clone and departs from this DNA's translation at residue 9, likely a sequencing read error; the sequence shown is translated from the DNA. This sequence joins TRGV9 and TRGJ1 or TRGJ2. TCRdb leaves out the J gene; it was filled in here by matching the DNA to germline. The CDR3 is made up of 13 amino acids. The V segment lost 0 bases and the J segment 9 bases; nucleotides outside the gene matches: 8. Germline V gives CDR1 GITISATS, CDR2 ISYDGTV (reference sequence). CDR3 coding DNA: TGTGCCTTGTGGGAGGTGCATACCTGTAAGAAACTCTTT. Amino acid sequence: CALWEVHTCKKLF.

With regard to this clone: The translation of this DNA and the TCRdb protein of a much larger clone differ at residue 4, probably owing to a read error; the protein shown here is translated from the DNA. This chain connects TRGV8 to TRGJP2. The CDR3 contains 13 residues. Germline lookup yields CDR1 VENAVY and CDR2 YDSYNSRV. CDR3 coding DNA: TGTGCCACCCGGGATTTAAGAGATTGGATCAAGACGTTT. This encodes CATRDLRDWIKTF.

Many counts were recorded for this clone. Since a far larger clone is one base different, this is likely a read error. Different DNA sequences within this sample yield the same CDR3. CDR3 loop: CALWEVLLGKKIKVF. As DNA, the CDR3 is TGTGCCCTGTGGGAGGTGCTATTGGGCAAAAAAATCAAGGTATTT. This chain uses TRGV9 with TRGJP. Germline V gives CDR1 GITISATS, CDR2 ISYDGTV (reference sequence). The CDR3 is made up of 15 amino acids.

This clone qualifies as medium-sized (0.01 to 0.1%). The rearrangement links TRGV9 to TRGJ1 or TRGJ2. The CDR3 extends over 13 amino acids. Germline CDR1 GITISATS, CDR2 ISYDGTV (reference sequence). V shed 1 base and J 5 bases; nucleotides not matched to a gene: 5. CDR3 residues: CALWEVGHYKKLF. In DNA form, the CDR3 reads TGTGCCTTGTGGGAGGTCGGACATTATAAGAAACTCTTT.

This clone counts as medium-sized. The same CDR3 can be traced to other DNA sequences in this sample. V usage is TRGV4 and J usage is TRGJ1 or TRGJ2. Trimming took 6 bases from V and 15 from J; bases not matched to a gene: 11. The CDR3 totals 10 residues. Per germline, CDR1 EGSTGY and CDR2 YDSYTSSV. This CDR3 reads CATWTHFGLF. The CDR3 nucleotides are TGTGCCACCTGGACCCATTTTGGACTCTTT.

Many counts were recorded for this clone. TCRdb's listed protein matches a much larger clone and diverges from this DNA's translation at residue 4, likely through a read error; the protein shown comes from the DNA. The chain is built from TRGV9 and TRGJ1 or TRGJ2. This CDR3 is built from 14 residues. Looked up from germline, CDR1 is GITISATS and CDR2 is ISYDGTV (reference sequence). CDR3 in DNA: TGTGCCTTGAGGGACCCAATTTTCTATTATAAGAAACTCTTT. Protein: CALRDPIFYYKKLF.

This clone was observed at least ten times. V gene TRGV9 combines with J gene TRGJP. The junction had 6 bases not matched to a gene; V was cut back by 3 bases and J by 4 bases. The CDR3 is 17 amino acids. Germline V lookup: CDR1 GITISATS, CDR2 ISYDGTV (reference sequence). The CDR3 DNA follows: TGTGCCTTGTGGGAGCACCGACAAGAGTTGGGCAAAAAAATCAAGGTATTT. Its translation: CALWEHRQELGKKIKVF.

Only a few counts were recorded for this clone. This likely traces to a read error, being one base from a far larger clone. Other DNA sequences within the sample encode an identical CDR3. V is TRGV9 and J is TRGJ1 or TRGJ2. Matching the DNA to germline supplied the J gene, which TCRdb does not give. CDR1 is GITISATS, CDR2 ISYDGTV, per germline (reference sequence). CDR3 length: 16 residues. DNA of the CDR3: TGTGCCTTGTGGGAGGTCCACTACGAGAATTACTATAAGAAACTCTTT. Its protein is CALWEVHYENYYKKLF.

This clone was seen more than once but under ten times. This probably arose from a read error, given a far larger clone one base away. Other DNA sequences in the sample encode the same CDR3. The chain has TRGV3 and TRGJ1 or TRGJ2. In germline, CDR1 is VTNTFY, CDR2 YDVSTARD (reference sequence). CDR3 length: 13 amino acids. DNA of the CDR3: TGTGCCACCTGGGACAGGCTGGATTATAAGAAGCTCTTT. This sequence encodes CATWDRLDYKKLF.

A few counts support this clone. The protein given by TCRdb reflects a much larger clone and differs at residue 15 from this DNA's translation, likely from a read error; the protein shown is the DNA's translation. The J gene was not called, though the V gene is TRGV2. This CDR3 region has 17 residues. The germline V gene has CDR1 EGSNGY and CDR2 YDSYNSKV. The CDR3 DNA is TGTGCCACCTGGGACGGTCGAAAAGAGTTGGGCAAAAAAATCGAGGTATTT. It codes for CATWDGRKELGKKIEVF.

This clone has at least ten counts. A far more abundant clone sits one base away, making this likely a read error. This CDR3 is also generated by other DNA sequences in the sample. CDR3 residues: CALWEEYTTGWFKIF. CDR3 bases: TGCGCCTTGTGGGAGGAGTATACCACTGGTTGGTTCAAGATATTT. The chain has TRGV9 and TRGJP1. The J gene, not given by TCRdb, was assigned here from a germline match of the nucleotide sequence. The V gene's germline CDR1 is GITISATS and CDR2 ISYDGTV (reference sequence). The CDR3 runs to 15 residues.

This clone was seen at least ten times. A far larger clone is a single base away, which makes a read error likely. The same CDR3 is also encoded by other DNA sequences in this sample. Called V gene: TRGV9; the J gene was not called. Germline CDR1 reads GITISATS; CDR2 reads ISYDGTV (reference sequence). This CDR3 region has 14 residues. The CDR3 sequence: CALWEVWNYYKKLF. CDR3 bases: TGTGCCTTGTGGGAGGTGTGGAATTATTATAAGAAACTCTTC.

Within the sample, this clone is medium-sized. The chain uses TRGV4 and TRGJ1 or TRGJ2. Losses at the gene ends were 0 bases for V and 6 bases for J; bases not matched to a gene: 5. This CDR3 comprises 13 residues. Germline CDR1 reads EGSTGY; CDR2 reads YDSYTSSV. CDR3 DNA sequence: TGTGCCACCTGGGATGGGCTGTGTTATAAGAAACTCTTT. It codes for CATWDGLCYKKLF.

This clone has a handful of counts. A far larger clone lies a single base away; this is likely a read error. Within the sample, other DNA sequences also encode this same CDR3. The chain recombines TRGV9 with TRGJ1 or TRGJ2. No J segment appears in TCRdb, so it was assigned here by matching the sequence to germline. The CDR3 is made up of 11 amino acids. From germline, CDR1 is GITISATS and CDR2 ISYDGTV (reference sequence). DNA for the CDR3: TGTGCCCTGTGGGAGTTATATAAGAAACTCTTT. Its protein product is CALWELYKKLF.

This clone has a handful of counts. A far larger clone is only one base removed, so a read error is likely. Within the sample, other DNA sequences also encode this same CDR3. V gene TRGV9 combines with J gene TRGJP. The J gene was not available in TCRdb and was assigned here by matching the DNA to germline segments. The CDR3 has 18 amino acids. Per the germline V gene, CDR1 is GITISATS and CDR2 is ISYDGTV (reference sequence). Here the CDR3 DNA reads TGTGCCTTGTGGCAGGTGAGCCGGCAAGAGTTGGGAAAAAAAATCAAGGTATTT. Protein: CALWQVSRQELGKKIKVF.

Remarks on this clone: A read error is likely here: a far larger clone is one base away. The same CDR3 also results from other DNA sequences found in this sample. The J gene has no call, while the V gene is TRGV9. CDR1 is GITISATS, CDR2 ISYDGTV, per germline (reference sequence). The CDR3 runs 16 residues. CDR3 sequence reads: CALWGSKELGKKIKVF. The CDR3 DNA reads as TGTGCCTTGTGGGGCAGTAAAGAGTTGGGCAAAAAAATCAAAGTATTT.

This clone has a count of ten or more. TCRdb attributes to this sequence the protein of a much larger clone, which differs from the DNA translation at residue 4; a read error is likely, and the protein displayed is translated from the DNA. The sample carries other DNA sequences with the same CDR3. The CDR3 nucleotides read TGTGCCTTGTGCGAGGAATTCAAATATTATAAGAAACTCTTT. Translating it yields CALCEEFKYYKKLF. This chain joins TRGV9 and TRGJ1 or TRGJ2. From germline, CDR1 is GITISATS and CDR2 ISYDGTV (reference sequence). CDR3 length: 14 amino acids.

This clone was observed a few times. The protein in TCRdb stems from a much larger clone and differs at residue 4 from this DNA's translation, likely a read error; here the protein is translated from the DNA. This chain connects TRGV9 to TRGJ1 or TRGJ2. No J gene is reported in TCRdb; it was inferred here by comparing the DNA with germline. The germline gives CDR1 GITISATS, CDR2 ISYDGTV (reference sequence). The CDR3 has 13 amino acids. Written as DNA, the CDR3 is TGTGCCTTGCGGGAGGTGTGGGATTATAAGAAACTCTTT. Translation gives CALREVWDYKKLF.

In the case of this clone: This probably arose from a read error, given a far larger clone one base away. This specimen includes other DNA sequences encoding the same CDR3. DNA for the CDR3: TGTGCCACCTGGGACGTGTCGACGCAAGAGTTGGGCAAAAAAATCAAGGTATTT. As protein: CATWDVSTQELGKKIKVF. V gene TRGV3 combines with J gene TRGJP. In the absence of a J gene in TCRdb, the DNA was matched to germline to assign it here. After removal of 3 bases from V and 3 bases from J, the junction contained 8 bases not matched to a gene. CDR3 length: 18 amino acids. Germline assignment: CDR1 VTNTFY and CDR2 YDVSTARD (reference sequence).

A note on this clone: TCRdb's protein, taken from a much larger clone, differs from this DNA's translation at residue 8, likely owing to a read error; the protein displayed comes from the DNA. The chain carries TRGV8 and TRGJ1 or TRGJ2. The J gene, absent from TCRdb, was called here by matching the DNA to germline. The CDR3 consists of 13 residues. Germline trimming cut 0 bases from V and 5 bases from J; bases unmatched to any gene: 4. Germline lookup yields CDR1 VENAVY and CDR2 YDSYNSRV. The CDR3 DNA reads TGTGCCACCTGGGATAGGCGACATTATAAGAAACTCTTT. This encodes CATWDRRHYKKLF.

This clone was seen repeatedly, ten times or more. A read error likely explains why the TCRdb protein, taken from a much larger clone, differs from this DNA's translation at residue 11; the protein shown is translated from the DNA. The chain recombines TRGV9 with TRGJP2. The CDR3 has 14 amino acids. The germline V gene has CDR1 GITISATS and CDR2 ISYDGTV (reference sequence). The chain's CDR3 is CALWEGSSDWVKTF. The CDR3 DNA is TGTGCCTTGTGGGAGGGGAGTAGTGATTGGGTCAAGACGTTT.

This clone was counted between two and nine times. Translating this DNA gives a protein that differs at residue 8 from the TCRdb one, which belongs to a much larger clone; a read error is likely, and the protein shown is this translation. This sequence joins TRGV3 and TRGJ1 or TRGJ2. TCRdb lists no J gene, so it was determined here by aligning the DNA to germline. V shed 0 bases, J shed 3 bases, and the junction held 8 bases outside the gene matches. The CDR3 is made up of 15 amino acids. CDR1 and CDR2 from the germline V gene are VTNTFY and YDVSTARD (reference sequence). The CDR3 loop is CATWDRSILYYKKLF. Written as DNA, the CDR3 is TGTGCCACCTGGGACAGGTCCATTCTTTATTATAAGAAACTCTTT.

This clone was picked up many times. A far larger clone is one base from this, pointing to a likely read error. This CDR3 is also generated by other DNA sequences in the sample. This chain joins TRGV9 and TRGJP. No J gene was available from TCRdb, and it was assigned here by a germline match of the DNA. CDR3 length equals 17 residues. Germline V gene sequence: CDR1 GITISATS, CDR2 ISYDGTV (reference sequence). The CDR3 DNA reads as TGTGCCTTGTGGGAGGTCCCGCAAGAGTTGGGTAAAAAAATCAAGGTATTT. Translated, it gives CALWEVPQELGKKIKVF.

This clone was found many times. TCRdb records a much larger clone's protein for this DNA, with a difference at residue 9 that likely arises from a read error; the protein given is the translation of the DNA. The CDR3 spells CALWEVHEGLGKKIKVF. In DNA form, the CDR3 reads TGTGCCTTGTGGGAGGTGCACGAAGGGTTGGGCAAAAAAATCAAGGTATTT. The chain links TRGV9 to TRGJP. Here the J gene came from matching the DNA to germline, since TCRdb omits it. Germline CDR1 reads GITISATS; CDR2 reads ISYDGTV (reference sequence). V lost 0 bases and J lost 9; bases outside the gene matches: 8. The CDR3 consists of 17 residues.

This clone turned up a few times. Since a far larger clone is one base different, this is likely a read error. The same CDR3 arises from other DNA sequences in this sample as well. The rearrangement uses TRGV9 and TRGJ1 or TRGJ2. The J gene, absent from TCRdb, was called here by matching the DNA to germline. This CDR3 contains 18 residues. V shed 0 bases and J 4 bases; nucleotides not matched to a gene: 18. From germline, CDR1 is GITISATS and CDR2 ISYDGTV (reference sequence). The CDR3 DNA reads TGTGCCTTGTGGGAGGTGCAGTCCTACAATTCGAACTATTATAAGAAACTCTTT. Its translation is CALWEVQSYNSNYYKKLF.

Remarks on this clone: TCRdb shows a much larger clone's protein in place of this DNA's translation, and the two differ at residue 8, likely through a read error; the protein shown is translated from the DNA. The chain is built from TRGV9 and TRGJ1 or TRGJ2. The J gene comes from matching the DNA to germline here; TCRdb lacks it. The germline V gene has CDR1 GITISATS and CDR2 ISYDGTV (reference sequence). This CDR3 spans 11 amino acids. The CDR3 coding sequence is TGTGCCTTGCGGGATCAACATAGGAAACTCTTT. Residues: CALRDQHRKLF.

The gene calls are TRGV9 and TRGJ1 or TRGJ2. TCRdb carries no J gene annotation; the J gene was assigned here by matching the DNA with germline. Germline V gives CDR1 GITISATS, CDR2 ISYDGTV (reference sequence). The CDR3 is 9 amino acids. Written as DNA, the CDR3 is TGTGCAGGGGGGTATAAGAAACTCTTT. Protein product: CAGGYKKLF.

This clone has at least ten counts. TCRdb's listed protein matches a much larger clone and diverges from this DNA's translation at residue 12, likely through a read error; the protein shown comes from the DNA. V is TRGV3 and J is TRGJP1. Assignment of the J gene here rests on matching the DNA to germline, because TCRdb gives none. The CDR3 is 15 residues long. Germline assignment: CDR1 VTNTFY and CDR2 YDVSTARD (reference sequence). The CDR3, as DNA: TGTGCCACCTGGGACAGGCCCCCCACTGGTTGGCTCAAGATATTT. As protein: CATWDRPPTGWLKIF.

About this clone: For this DNA, TCRdb reports the protein of a much larger clone, which diverges at residue 7, most likely from a read error; the protein presented here is translated directly from the DNA. V is TRGV9 and J is TRGJP. The J gene, missing from TCRdb, was assigned here through DNA to germline matching. This CDR3 contains 18 residues. V shed 0 bases and J 8 bases; nucleotides not matched to a gene: 10. From germline, CDR1 is GITISATS and CDR2 ISYDGTV (reference sequence). CDR3 coding DNA: TGTGCCTTGTGGGAGGTGATAGTAGGGAAGTTGGGCAAAAAAATCAAGGTATTT. Its translation is CALWEVIVGKLGKKIKVF.

Concerning this clone: Since a far larger clone is one base different, this is likely a read error. Other DNA sequences from this sample encode an identical CDR3 as well. The rearrangement joins TRGV4 to TRGJ1 or TRGJ2. CDR3 length: 15 amino acids. J lost 1 base, V lost 4 bases, and 10 bases had no gene match. Looked up from germline, CDR1 is EGSTGY and CDR2 is YDSYTSSV. The CDR3 DNA is TGTGCCACCTGGGACCCACATGCAAATTATTATAAGAAACTCTTT. Amino acid sequence: CATWDPHANYYKKLF.